This passage covers 27 T cell receptor beta chains from one sample sequenced in a study of metastatic and nonmetastatic thyroid tumors. TCRdb re-clonotyped the PCR reads via MiXCR. The sample consists of 5,500 to 7,500 clones, roughly 30% of them appearing once. No patient received treatment before thyroid surgery. Input material: adjacent normal tissue. The receptor source for this set is a female donor with papillary thyroid cancer or a benign thyroid nodule (not recorded which). Some clones in this sample may be carry-over from other donors' samples.

In its sample, this clone ranks as medium-sized. The chain links TRBV20-1 to TRBJ1-1, with 10 nucleotides matching TRBD1. The V gene's germline CDR1 is DFQATT and CDR2 SNEGSKA (reference sequence). The CDR3 is 13 residues long. Trimming cost V 6 bases and J 5 bases; bases outside gene matches: 6. CDR3 sequence: CSADRGRGTEAFF. The CDR3 region has the DNA TGCAGTGCCGACAGGGGGCGCGGAACTGAAGCTTTCTTT.

This sequence joins TRBV11-1 and TRBJ1-2, with no clear D. The germline gives CDR1 SGHAT, CDR2 FQDESV (reference sequence). V dropped 2 bases and J dropped 0 bases, with 13 bases sitting between them. The CDR3 runs to 16 residues. CDR3 nucleotides: TGTGCCAGCAGCTTACCGTTCGGACTATCTAACTATGGCTACACCTTC. Translated, it gives CASSLPFGLSNYGYTF.

J is TRBJ2-7 and V is TRBV6-1, with D maybe TRBD2 (6 bases). This CDR3 contains 15 residues. Trimming stripped 6 bases from V and 5 bases from J, with 20 bases between. CDR1 is MNHNS and CDR2 is SASEGT in the germline V gene. CDR3 protein: CASRESLEGWNEQYF. In DNA form, the CDR3 reads TGTGCCAGCAGGGAGTCCTTGGAGGGTTGGAACGAGCAGTACTTC.

This clone was counted ten times or more. This sequence joins TRBV7-9 and TRBJ2-2; D unresolved. This CDR3 region has 13 residues. The ends were cut back, 4 bases at V and 2 bases at J, with 5 bases in the middle. Per germline, CDR1 SEHNR and CDR2 FQNEAQ (reference sequence). The CDR3 DNA sequence: TGTGCCAGCAGCTATGGTAACACCGGGGAGCTGTTTTTT. Residues: CASSYGNTGELFF.

This clone counts as large. The chain has TRBV27 and TRBJ2-7, with D unclear. CDR3 length: 13 amino acids. Germline CDR1 MNHEY, CDR2 SMNVEV (reference sequence). The ends were cut back, 6 bases at V and 0 bases at J, with 9 bases in the middle. CDR3 bases: TGTGCCAGCAGCAAAGAGGTCTCCTACGAGCAGTACTTC. This encodes CASSKEVSYEQYF.

V is TRBV20-1 and J is TRBJ2-1, with 9 bases that match TRBD2. Per the germline V gene, CDR1 is DFQATT and CDR2 is SNEGSKA (reference sequence). CDR3 size: 14 residues. The J segment lost 4 bases and the V segment lost 7 bases, leaving 8 bases of the junction unmatched. In DNA, the CDR3 is TGCAGTGGGAGAGGGACTAGCTTTTACAATGAGCAGTTCTTC. Residues: CSGRGTSFYNEQFF.

This clone showed up just a few times. This rearrangement joins TRBV5-1 to TRBJ2-5; the D gene is possibly TRBD1 (5 bases). V dropped 2 bases and J dropped 4 bases, with 12 bases sitting between them. CDR1 SGHRS and CDR2 YFSETQ come from the germline V gene. This CDR3 has 14 residues. This CDR3 reads CASSFSGYGETQYF. The CDR3 coding sequence is TGCGCCAGCAGCTTCTCAGGGTACGGAGAGACCCAGTACTTC.

The V call is TRBV20-1, the J call TRBJ2-7; 15 nucleotides line up with TRBD2. CDR3 size: 14 residues. The germline CDR1 and CDR2 sequences are DFQATT and SNEGSKA (reference sequence). V shed 1 base, J shed 7 bases, and the junction held 2 bases outside the gene matches. For the CDR3, the DNA is TGCAGTGCTAGAGTCGGGACTAGCGGGGGGGAGCAGTACTTC. Its protein product is CSARVGTSGGEQYF.

This clone has ten or more counts. The chain combines TRBV6-1 with TRBJ2-7; either TRBD1 or TRBD2 may supply D (7 bases each). The CDR3 has 14 amino acids. Trimming cost V 10 bases and J 0 bases, with 16 bases left between them. The germline V gene encodes CDR1 MNHNS and CDR2 SASEGT. CDR3 nucleotides: TGTGCCACCAGGGGGGGCCCACTCTCCTACGAGCAGTACTTC. Amino acids: CATRGGPLSYEQYF.

The gene calls are TRBV4-1 and TRBJ2-1, with TRBD2 identical over 11 bases. This CDR3 has 17 amino acids. Trimming took 2 bases from V and 6 from J; bases not matched to a gene: 9. Germline CDR1 MGHRA, CDR2 YSYEKL. The CDR3 coding sequence is TGCGCCAGCAGCCAAACGACTAGCGGGACCGTCTTCAATGAGCAGTTCTTC. Its protein is CASSQTTSGTVFNEQFF.

In its sample, this clone ranks as large (0.1 to 1%). This sequence joins TRBV2 and TRBJ1-4; weak D call: TRBD1 (5 bases). CDR1 is SNHLY, CDR2 FYNNEI, per germline. The CDR3 consists of 13 residues. With 6 bases removed from V and 5 bases from J, the gap between germline ends came to 10 bases. DNA of the CDR3: TGTGCCAGCAGCGCTGACAGAAATGAAAAACTGTTTTTT. This sequence encodes CASSADRNEKLFF. Full variable domain (rest looked up from reference TRBV2 and TRBJ1-4): EPEVTQTPSHQVTQMGQEVILRCVPISNHLYFYWYRQILGQKVEFLVSFYNNEISEKSEIFDDQFSVERPDGSNFTLKIRSTKLEDSAMYFCASSADRNEKLFFGSGTQLSVL.

The rearrangement links TRBV27 to TRBJ2-5; 12 nucleotides line up with TRBD2. Germline CDR1 is MNHEY and CDR2 is SMNVEV (reference sequence). The CDR3 runs 17 residues. Trimming at V came to 3 bases and at J to 3 bases, leaving 8 bases not matched to a gene. The CDR3 sequence: CASSFPTSGGREETQYF. The CDR3 DNA sequence: TGTGCCAGCAGTTTCCCGACTAGCGGGGGAAGGGAAGAGACCCAGTACTTC.

The table lists this clone with a few counts. No conserved phenylalanine or tryptophan ends this CDR3, so it is likely a read error. This chain joins TRBV5-8 and TRBJ1-1; 9 positions match TRBD1. Germline V gene data show CDR1 as SGHTS and CDR2 as YDEGEE. The CDR3 totals 14 residues. The CDR3 nucleotides are TGTGCCGGCAGTTTGGACAGGGGATACACTGAAGCTTTCCTT. Residues: CAGSLDRGYTEAFL.

The sample holds a few counts of this clone. The CDR3 coding sequence is TGTGCCAGCAGTACCACGGACAGGGTCCATGAGCAGTTCTTC. Translated: CASSTTDRVHEQFF. The chain links TRBV27 to TRBJ2-1, with 8 bases identical to TRBD1. Germline CDR1 MNHEY, CDR2 SMNVEV (reference sequence). The CDR3 has 14 amino acids. Trimming cost V 5 bases and J 8 bases; bases outside gene matches: 8.

There are a few counts of this clone. At one end, the junction sequence differs from germline, possibly due to a read error. The J gene is TRBJ2-2, the V gene TRBV12-3 or TRBV12-4; D may be TRBD1 (6 bases). This CDR3 is 16 amino acids long. This chain's CDR3 is CASSVYRDPKTGELVF. The CDR3 DNA reads as TGTGCCAGCAGTGTCTACAGGGATCCCAAGACCGGGGAGCTGGTTTTT.

This chain joins TRBV20-1 and TRBJ1-2, with D perhaps matching TRBD1 (6 bases). The germline V and J ends were trimmed by 1 base and 6 bases, with 6 bases remaining between them. From germline, CDR1 is DFQATT and CDR2 SNEGSKA (reference sequence). The CDR3 contains 11 residues. CDR3 nucleotides: TGCAGTGCTAGAGGGGGGCATGGCTACACCTTC. As protein: CSARGGHGYTF.

The chain links TRBV7-9 to TRBJ1-1, with D possibly TRBD1 on 5 matching bases. V was trimmed by 4 bases and J by 12 bases, leaving 15 bases between them. This CDR3 has 12 residues. Germline lookup yields CDR1 SEHNR and CDR2 FQNEAQ (reference sequence). Written as DNA, the CDR3 is TGTGCCAGCAGCTCCTCCAAGGGGATAACTTTCTTT. This codes for CASSSSKGITFF.

Many counts were recorded for this clone. The V and J genes are TRBV4-3 and TRBJ2-1; D unclear. The ends were cut back, 0 bases at V and 3 bases at J, with 9 bases in the middle. This CDR3 is built from 15 residues. Germline loops: CDR1 LGHNA, CDR2 YSLEER. CDR3 DNA sequence: TGCGCCAGCAGCCAAGACGGAAACCGCTACAATGAGCAGTTCTTC. Its translation: CASSQDGNRYNEQFF.

Regarding this clone: This may arise from a read error, as a much more abundant clone is one base away. The sample holds other DNA sequences that translate to the same CDR3. V is TRBV6-1 and J is TRBJ1-2; D is uncertain. CDR3 length: 13 residues. In germline, CDR1 is MNHNS, CDR2 SASEGT. The V gene lost 5 bases and the J gene lost 0 bases, with 7 bases spanning the gap. In nucleotides, the CDR3 is TGTGCCAGCAGTCCGGGAGCTAACTATGGCTACACCTTC. Residues: CASSPGANYGYTF.

In regard to this clone: Likely a read error: the CDR3 ends without its conserved phenylalanine or tryptophan. No DNA is shown, since the ends of the CDR3 on it are uncertain; the CDR3 is the one TCRdb lists. The chain joins TRBV20-1 to TRBJ2-6; the table's D call of TRBD1 was not tested on the DNA. The CDR3 is made up of 8 amino acids, end residues included. Germline V CDR1 and CDR2: DFQATT, SNEGSKA (reference sequence). CDR3 sequence: CSASPGTI.

This chain connects TRBV5-5 to TRBJ2-2; D may be TRBD1 (5 bases). CDR3 length: 14 amino acids. CDR1 is SGHKS, CDR2 YYEKEE, per germline (reference sequence). Between the trimmed V and J ends, which lost 2 bases and 3 bases, there was a span of 8 bases. The CDR3 loop reads CASSLAGYTGELFF. The CDR3 DNA reads as TGTGCCAGCAGCTTAGCAGGGTACACCGGGGAGCTGTTTTTT.

This rearrangement joins TRBV11-3 to TRBJ2-7; TRBD2 aligns across 10 bases. Germline assignment: CDR1 SGHNT and CDR2 YENEEA. The CDR3 is 14 residues long. V was pared by 4 bases and J by 2 bases, with 2 bases of the junction left unmatched. CDR3 nucleotides: TGTGCCAGCAGCTCAGCGGGAGGGACCTACGAGCAGTACTTC. It yields the protein CASSSAGGTYEQYF.

Regarding this clone: At one end the junction does not follow the germline gene, possibly because of a read error. The chain is built from TRBV11-1 and TRBJ1-3, with 7 bases lining up with TRBD1. The CDR3 extends over 18 amino acids. The germline CDR1 and CDR2 sequences are SGHAT and FQDESV (reference sequence). The CDR3 nucleotides are TGTGCCACCAGCTTAGTCGACAGGGACTCCTACTCTGGAAACACCATATATTTT. Translating gives CATSLVDRDSYSGNTIYF. Supplemented by reference TRBV11-1 and TRBJ1-3, the full variable domain reads EAEVAQSPRYKITEKSQAVAFWCDPISGHATLYWYRQILGQGPELLVQFQDESVVDDSQLPKDRFSAERLKGVDSTLKIQPAELGDSAMYLCATSLVDRDSYSGNTIYFGEGSWLTVV.

By sample fraction, this clone is large. The chain employs TRBV2 and TRBJ2-2; maybe TRBD1 (6 bases). The V gene's germline CDR1 is SNHLY and CDR2 FYNNEI. The length of the CDR3 is 14 residues. V shed 6 bases and J shed 7 bases, with 15 bases lying between them. CDR3 bases: TGTGCCAGCAGGGGGGCGAGGGCCGGCGGGGAGCTGTTTTTT. It specifies CASRGARAGGELFF.

This clone was seen ten or more times. This chain connects TRBV12-3 or TRBV12-4 to TRBJ2-7, with 9 nucleotides matching TRBD1. This CDR3 spans 12 amino acids. After removal of 4 bases from V and 7 bases from J, the junction contained 2 bases not matched to a gene. Here the CDR3 DNA reads TGTGCCAGCAGTTACAGGGGGCTTGAGCAGTACTTC. It yields the protein CASSYRGLEQYF.

This clone was recorded once. This rearrangement joins TRBV2 to TRBJ1-6, with a tentative D call TRBD1 (6 bases). The CDR3 is 13 amino acids. In germline, CDR1 is SNHLY, CDR2 FYNNEI. V shed 6 bases and J shed 7 bases, with 10 bases lying between them. CDR3 protein: CASSLDRNSPLHF. Written as DNA, the CDR3 is TGTGCCAGCAGCCTGGACAGAAATTCACCCCTCCACTTT.

A few counts support this clone. V and J are TRBV6-6 and TRBJ2-7, with D perhaps matching TRBD2 (5 bases). The V gene lost 2 bases and the J gene lost 5 bases, with 13 bases spanning the gap. This CDR3 is built from 14 residues. CDR1 is MNHNY, CDR2 SVGAGI, per germline (reference sequence). The CDR3 DNA is TGTGCCAGCAGTTACCGGGAATGGAGTGACGAGCAGTACTTC. The encoded protein is CASSYREWSDEQYF.